Detailed here is one TCR beta chain. Its matching antigen is unknown. Per the germline V gene, CDR1 is MDHEN and CDR2 is SYDVKM. This CDR3 comprises 14 residues. Trimming at V came to 6 bases and at J to 4 bases, leaving 7 bases not matched to a gene. Method: immunoSEQ multiplex PCR; TCRdb's copy keeps in-frame clones and lacks some. This repertoire shows 1,500 or so clones, 95% to 98% found once; its top ten account for 1.5% to 2%. This sample is drawn from a study of T cells after posttransplantation cyclophosphamide. Study-wide findings and caveats: Tissue-infiltrating T cells from skin or gut overlapped little with blood T cells. Recipient CMV seropositivity and CMV reactivation strongly tracked TRB clonality. Donor-recipient repertoire similarity was low at 1-2 months, rising over year one.

The source material was naive CD8+ T cells sorted from PBMCs. The rearrangement uses TRBV28 and TRBJ1-2, with 8 nucleotides matching TRBD1. The clonotype comes from a woman aged 55-70 years in good health, CMV-negative, and a related stem cell transplant donor. Written as DNA, the CDR3 is TGTGCCAGCAGGACCGGGACAGGACCCTATGGCTACACCTTC. It yields the protein CASRTGTGPYGYTF.